This TCR beta chain was sequenced during a study of beta chain features in type 1 diabetes. Reverse transcription of all isolated RNA meant that expressed TCRB transcripts were sequenced. Generated by immunoSEQ multiplex PCR, the TCRdb table keeps only in-frame clones and is missing some. The sample lists 600,000 to 650,000 clones; roughly a sixth were seen once. In this sample, this clone turned up a few times. Deletions cut 4 bases from V and 2 bases from J, with 14 bases between. The CDR3 totals 14 residues. The germline V gene has CDR1 SQVTM and CDR2 ANQGSEA. The sequence came from a man aged 18 to 30 in good health. This sequence joins TRBV29-1 and TRBJ1-1; D is unclear. The sequenced sample was naive CD4+ T cells from blood. CDR3 nucleotides: TGCAGCGTTGCCGGGATGGTACAAAACACTGAAGCTTTCTTT. Residues: CSVAGMVQNTEAFF.